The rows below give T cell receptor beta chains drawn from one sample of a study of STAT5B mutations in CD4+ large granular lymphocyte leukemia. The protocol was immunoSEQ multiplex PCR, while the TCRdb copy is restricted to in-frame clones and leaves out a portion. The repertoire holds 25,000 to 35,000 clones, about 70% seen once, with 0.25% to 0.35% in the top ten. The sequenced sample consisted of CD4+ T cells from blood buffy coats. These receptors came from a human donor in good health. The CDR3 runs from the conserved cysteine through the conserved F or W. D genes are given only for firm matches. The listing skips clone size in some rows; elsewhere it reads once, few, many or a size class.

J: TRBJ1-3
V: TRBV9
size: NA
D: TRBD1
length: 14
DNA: TGTGCCAGCAGTCCAGGGGGATTTGGAAACACCATATATTTT
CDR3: CASSPGGFGNTIYF

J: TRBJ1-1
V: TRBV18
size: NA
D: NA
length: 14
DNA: TGTGCCAGCTCACCATTCGAAATCGGAACTGAAGCTTTCTTT
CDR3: CASSPFEIGTEAFF

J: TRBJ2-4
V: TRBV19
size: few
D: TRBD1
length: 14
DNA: TGTGCCAGTAGTACTGGGACAGGAAGAAACATTCAGTACTTC
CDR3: CASSTGTGRNIQYF

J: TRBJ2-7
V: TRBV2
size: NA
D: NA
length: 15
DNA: TGTGCCAGCAAGAGAGGCACCCTTTTAACTTACGAGCAGTACTTC
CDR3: CASKRGTLLTYEQYF

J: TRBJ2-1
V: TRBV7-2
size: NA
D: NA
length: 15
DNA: TGTGCCAGCAGCTTAGATCGGGTATCCTACAATGAGCAGTTCTTC
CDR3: CASSLDRVSYNEQFF

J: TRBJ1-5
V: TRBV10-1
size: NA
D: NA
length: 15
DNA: TGCGCCAGCAGTGAGGGGGGCTCTAGCAATCAGCCCCAGCATTTT
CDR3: CASSEGGSSNQPQHF

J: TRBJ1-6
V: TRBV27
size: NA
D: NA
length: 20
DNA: TGTGCCAGCAGTTTATATGCCATTCCGGGGGCCTACTCCTATAATTCACCCCTCCACTTT
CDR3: CASSLYAIPGAYSYNSPLHF

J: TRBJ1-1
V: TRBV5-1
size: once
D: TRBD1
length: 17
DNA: TGCGCCAGCAGCTTGGGAAGGACAGGGGGCTCATACACTGAAGCTTTCTTT
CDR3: CASSLGRTGGSYTEAFF

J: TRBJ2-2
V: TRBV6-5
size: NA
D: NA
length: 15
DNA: TGTGCCAGCAGAAAAGGGGACATTCGTTCCGGGGAGCTGTTTTTT
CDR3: CASRKGDIRSGELFF

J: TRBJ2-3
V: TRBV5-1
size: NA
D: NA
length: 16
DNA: TGCGCCAGCAGCTTGGCCGGAGCGGTCCACACAGATACGCAGTATTTT
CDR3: CASSLAGAVHTDTQYF

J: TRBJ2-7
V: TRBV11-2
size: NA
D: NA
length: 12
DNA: TGTGCCAGCAGCCGAAGCGGCTACGAGCAGTACTTC
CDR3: CASSRSGYEQYF

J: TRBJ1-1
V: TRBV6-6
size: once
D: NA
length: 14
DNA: TGTGCCAGCAGTTACTCCGCAACAGGGACTGAAGCTTTCTTT
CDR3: CASSYSATGTEAFF

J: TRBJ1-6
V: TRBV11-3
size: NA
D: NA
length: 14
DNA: TGTGCCAGCAGCTTAGAGGGGGGTCCCTCACCCCTCCACTTT
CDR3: CASSLEGGPSPLHF